The present TCR beta chain was sequenced within a study of cytomegalovirus exposure and HLA in healthy donors (dated by TCRdb to the late 2010s). Regarding the study in general: An earlier analysis of about 560 of the donors reported over 250 Gb of sequence data and 95 million to 130 million unique TCR beta sequences obtained from about 200 million T cells. Of the roughly 390 genotyped donors, roughly 76% were placed in the genetic ancestry cluster associated with self-reported Caucasian donors. Rather than using new phenotypic data, the later analysis identified candidate immune exposures from TCR beta sequences and from how often those sequences occurred across donors. Among some 400 genotyped donors of the cohort, an average of roughly 240,000 unique TCR beta nucleotide sequences were sequenced per donor, 15% to 20% of them non-productive. An early release covering about 600 HLA-typed donors comprised approximately 300 gigabases of sequencing data and tens of millions of unique TCR sequences. Both class I and class II loci were covered by HLA typing, at four-digit resolution. The T cell repertoires of 666 subjects were profiled by immunosequencing and related to cytomegalovirus serostatus. An earlier analysis of 587 of the donors used high-throughput TCR beta sequencing to judge whether each TCR beta V gene segment behaved as functional or pseudogenic. In a later analysis, previously published TCR beta repertoires from more than 500 donors were re-analyzed and high-resolution HLA genotyping was added so that TCR occurrence patterns could be studied. All discovery cohort repertoires had been generated on a single sequencing platform. A later genetic analysis used genome-wide SNP genotypes for about 65% of the 666 donors, treating that subset as a discovery cohort. Along with the roughly 670-subject first cohort, a separate validation cohort of over a hundred different subjects was used. Four or five DR-DQ haplotypes were handled as single units for association and clustering, since linkage in the cohort was strong. Typing coverage varied by locus: about 620-640 donors for A, B, C, DRB1 and DQB1; approximately 500 for DQA1; approximately 610 for DPA1; 450 to 480 for DPB1. The study was designed to test whether signatures of past pathogen exposure could be identified by cataloging public T cell receptors. The study combined high-throughput TCR immunosequencing, statistical association of individual TCRs with disease status, and machine learning to predict cytomegalovirus infection status. Donor age, sex, ethnicity and CMV serostatus were compiled alongside the repertoire data.

Libraries were constructed by the immunoSEQ multiplex PCR assay. A mixture of 60 forward primers for TCR Vbeta segments and 13 reverse primers for TCR Jbeta segments was used in the multiplex PCR. The CDR3 region of rearranged TCR beta genes was amplified from genomic DNA with a multiplex PCR assay. On the Illumina HiSeq System, the amplified TCR beta libraries were sequenced as 87-base-pair reads. The published analysis was carried out like this. In a later analysis, tens of millions of unique TCR beta chains were counted across the roughly 610 repertoires, and roughly 11 million of these chains were shared by at least two donors. Raw reads were error-corrected and collapsed into unique sequences by a nearest-neighbor algorithm in which closely related sequences were merged to remove PCR and sequencing errors. Alignment of CDR3 sequences to IMGT reference sequences was used to assign V, D and J gene segments. For a sequence to be retained, a match of at least six nucleotides was required to both a V gene segment and a J gene segment. Rearrangements were called productive when the CDR3 lacked stop codons and stayed in frame with V and J; all others were non-productive. CDR3 was defined by IMGT convention, running from the second conserved V-encoded cysteine to the conserved J-encoded phenylalanine. The earlier analysis of fewer than 750 of the donors excluded sequences that lacked an unambiguous match to a single V gene segment. In an earlier analysis of approximately 590 of the donors, a V segment was called functional when productive rearrangements were above 56.7%, and segregating when the standard deviation between donors exceeded 5%. A statistical classification framework was developed to diagnose cytomegalovirus status using the catalog of TCR beta chain sequences. V and J gene assignment, in a later analysis, came from comparing TCR nucleotide sequences with IMGT/GENE-DB human TR gene sequences. In a later analysis, CDR3 sequences and most-parsimonious VDJ recombination scenarios were assigned using the TCRdist pipeline. In a later analysis, every TCR beta chain was defined by the combination of its CDR3 amino acid sequence and its V-gene family, and reads without a unique V-gene family were dropped. In a later analysis, 450 to 600 highly shared, low-generation-probability nucleotide sequences were removed to address suspected cross-contamination and a sequencing artifact. In a later analysis, a clonal expansion index was calculated for each public chain from normalized within-repertoire ranks of inferred template counts. In a later analysis, generation probabilities were computed with a VDJ recombination model fitted to out-of-frame rearrangements, and the resulting probabilities were checked against IGoR. Hypergeometric tests were used in a later analysis to score TCR-TCR, TCR-HLA and TCR-CMV co-occurrence, with a repertoire-size bias correction applied to the TCR pairs. False discovery rates were estimated in a later analysis by permuting HLA or CMV assignments 20 times. In a later analysis, co-occurring TCRs were grouped using DBSCAN, and TCRdist sequence similarity was added for clustering within HLA-allele-positive subsets. Repertoires with fewer than 30,000 or more than 120,000 public chains, plus five repertoires with anomalous nucleotide sharing, were excluded from co-occurrence clustering. The immuneACCESS repertoire file appears here via TCRdb, limited to in-frame rearrangements. These files lack a portion of the clones; in checked studies, under half of the deficit traces to unresolved V genes, and the cause of the others is not known. V and J calls and clone size come straight from that table; D and trimming were deduced from the DNA. In this sample the table shows about 140,000 clones, about 75% of which occur a single time. The ten biggest clones cover around 3.2% of the sample.

With respect to this clone: Its antigen is still unknown. No base-level quality is on record; no much larger clone is a single base apart.

Broader findings and caveats from the paper: An earlier analysis of around 540 of the donors showed that most TCR beta V segments appeared in productive rearrangements either about 87% or about 30% of the time, which broadly matched IMGT annotations. Cytomegalovirus status was reported to be diagnosed by the classifier with high specificity and sensitivity in both the original and validation cohorts. In this cohort, only TCR beta chains were sequenced, and detectable features were limited by the absence of alpha or paired-chain data. In a later analysis, HLA-associated TCR beta chains showed more clonal expansion and lower generation probabilities than non-associated chains that were equally common. According to a later analysis, parvovirus B19, influenza, CMV and Epstein-Barr virus appeared linked to several top co-occurrence clusters. Roughly uniform sequencing depth across donors was assumed in presence/absence analyses, although this assumption may not hold. According to a later analysis, most CMV-associated TCR beta chains appeared to be HLA-restricted, and the HLA associations seemed to be driven largely by CMV exposure. For the cohort, immune exposure information was limited to CMV serostatus. A further reported finding was that TCR beta sequences accurately predicted the HLA-A and HLA-B alleles for most subjects in the first cohort. The authors suggested that the approach could potentially be generalized to other disease states and immunological phenotypes. When HLA alleles, especially DR and DQ, strongly co-occurred, TCR associations were difficult to assign to individual alleles. Most TCR sequences were seen in very few donors, while some public TCRs were found in many individuals. The study listed 164 TCR beta chains as associated with cytomegalovirus. Because some donors lacked HLA typing at each locus, the association tests relied only on the typed subset. V-gene and J-gene trimming of TCR beta chains was associated with a missense DCLRE1C variant in a later genetic analysis, and the association was replicated in an independent cohort. Linkage disequilibrium might explain the correlated functional status among segregating V segments, but an unknown experimental factor could not be excluded. A group of highly shared sequence variants was considered likely to be a technical artifact of the sequencing pipeline. In vitro tests confirmed that a few of the cytomegalovirus-associated TCR beta chains recognize cytomegalovirus antigens. A later analysis found that TCR association rates varied across HLA loci, with DRB1 alleles showing the most associated TCRs and HLA-C alleles the fewest. In a later genetic analysis, fewer N-insertions in productive TCRs were reported among donors in an Asian-associated ancestry cluster than the 666-donor mean. The 87-base-pair reads could not distinguish some IMGT-functional V segments, including TRBV6-2 and TRBV6-3, so those segments were excluded. Specific HLA alleles were associated with 15,000 to 20,000 TCR beta sequences at a false discovery rate of 0.05 in a later analysis. About 15 rarely observed V segments, including chromosome 9 orphons, were excluded from the earlier analysis of approximately 500 of the donors because counts were too low.

The cohort consisted of hundreds of healthy bone marrow donors. At the time of sampling, every cohort member was nominally healthy, though immune exposures that went unrecorded were likely present. The donor tested CMV seronegative and was one of the 352 seronegative cohort members. Every donor gave a peripheral blood sample, and the peripheral blood mononuclear cells from that sample were used for TCR beta sequencing. Genomic DNA was extracted from the blood cell samples with the Qiagen DNeasy Blood Extraction Kit. The V and J ends are trimmed by 3 bases and 3 bases, leaving 12 bases between them. The CDR3 numbers 15 residues from cysteine through phenylalanine. The CDR3 DNA has 45 bases and is translated from base 1. Taken from the germline V gene (reference sequence), the CDR1 and CDR2 loops are SEHNR and FQNEAQ.

The TCR sequence derives from a middle-aged man in good health and CMV-seronegative. This sequence uses TRBV7-9 and TRBJ2-1, with no D gene named confidently. The specimen sequenced was PBMCs. The encoded CDR3 is CASSFPTQFYNEQFF. At the DNA level, the sequence is TGTGCCAGCAGCTTCCCGACACAATTCTACAATGAGCAGTTCTTC.